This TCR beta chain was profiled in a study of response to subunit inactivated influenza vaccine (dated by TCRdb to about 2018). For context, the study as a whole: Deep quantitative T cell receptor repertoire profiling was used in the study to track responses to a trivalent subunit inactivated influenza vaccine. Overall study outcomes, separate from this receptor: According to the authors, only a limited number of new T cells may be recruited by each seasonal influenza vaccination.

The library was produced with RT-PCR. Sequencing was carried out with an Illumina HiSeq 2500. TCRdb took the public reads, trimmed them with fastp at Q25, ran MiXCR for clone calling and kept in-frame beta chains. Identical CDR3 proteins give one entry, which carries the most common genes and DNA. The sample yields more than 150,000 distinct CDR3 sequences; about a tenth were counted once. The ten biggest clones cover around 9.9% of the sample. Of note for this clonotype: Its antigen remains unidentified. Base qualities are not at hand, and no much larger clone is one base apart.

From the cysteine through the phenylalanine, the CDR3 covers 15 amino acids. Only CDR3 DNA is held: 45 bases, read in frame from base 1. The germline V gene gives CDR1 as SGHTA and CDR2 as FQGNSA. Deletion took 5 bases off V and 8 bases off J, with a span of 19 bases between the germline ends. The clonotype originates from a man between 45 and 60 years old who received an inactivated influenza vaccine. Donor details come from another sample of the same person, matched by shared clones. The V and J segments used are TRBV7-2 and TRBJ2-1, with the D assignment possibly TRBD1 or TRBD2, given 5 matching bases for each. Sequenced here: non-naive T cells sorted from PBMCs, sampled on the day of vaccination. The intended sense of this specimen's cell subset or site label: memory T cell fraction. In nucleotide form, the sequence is TGTGCCAGCAGCCCCTACCTCGACAGAGCGGATGAGCAGTTCTTC. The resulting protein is CASSPYLDRADEQFF.